The 19 T cell receptor beta chains presented below share a single source sample, sequenced in a study of CD8 T cells in Susac syndrome. Reverse transcription of about 0.5 to 1 ug RNA used random hexamers. TCRdb re-called the immunoSEQ multiplex PCR reads with MiXCR, one entry per CDR3 protein. This table has tens of thousands of distinct CDR3 sequences, approximately 90% appearing once. Material for sequencing was CD8+ T cells from PBMCs. The receptors stem from a human donor in good health.

The chain carries TRBV20-1 and TRBJ2-7; D remains ambiguous. Germline CDR1 is DFQATT and CDR2 is SNEGSKA (reference sequence). The CDR3 consists of 14 residues. Trimming cost V 0 bases and J 2 bases, with 11 bases left between them. The CDR3 bases are TGCAGTGCTAGAGATCGAGACGGAGCCTACGAGCAGTACTTC. The encoded protein is CSARDRDGAYEQYF.

This clonotype came up once. This chain links TRBV7-9 with TRBJ2-2; D might be TRBD1 (6 bases). V was trimmed by 3 bases and J by 6 bases, leaving 20 bases between them. The CDR3 has 17 amino acids. Germline CDR1 is SEHNR and CDR2 is FQNEAQ (reference sequence). The CDR3 region has the DNA TGTGCCAGCAGCTTTTCTTTAGGGACATCGTCGTCCGGGGAGCTGTTTTTT. Translated: CASSFSLGTSSSGELFF.

This chain uses TRBV10-3 with TRBJ2-2; TRBD1 is a possible D gene (7 bases). Germline CDR1 ENHRY, CDR2 SYGVKD. The germline V and J ends were trimmed by 10 bases and 4 bases, with 10 bases remaining between them. This CDR3 has 12 residues. The chain's CDR3 is CASQGGTGELFF. CDR3 DNA: TGTGCCAGCCAGGGGGGCACCGGGGAGCTGTTTTTT.

The CDR3 sequence: CSVPGLDYNEQFF. The CDR3 DNA follows: TGCAGTGTTCCGGGACTGGATTACAATGAGCAGTTCTTC. The chain combines TRBV20-1 with TRBJ2-1, with a tentative D call TRBD2 (6 bases). Per the germline V gene, CDR1 is DFQATT and CDR2 is SNEGSKA (reference sequence). V was shortened by 7 bases and J by 4 bases, with 14 bases between the two germline ends. The CDR3 covers 13 residues.

V usage is TRBV29-1 and J usage is TRBJ2-1, with 10 bases that match TRBD2. This CDR3 has 17 amino acids. The germline V gene encodes CDR1 SQVTM and CDR2 ANQGSEA. The V segment lost 0 bases and the J segment 4 bases; nucleotides outside the gene matches: 9. The CDR3 spells CSVEDGENSGGYNEQFF. The CDR3 region has the DNA TGCAGCGTTGAAGATGGAGAGAATAGCGGGGGGTACAATGAGCAGTTCTTC.

V and J are TRBV4-2 and TRBJ2-1; D is unclear. The germline V gene has CDR1 LGHNA and CDR2 YNFKEQ. The CDR3 loop spans 12 amino acids. V was shortened by 1 base and J by 9 bases, with 7 bases between the two germline ends. CDR3 nucleotide sequence: TGTGCCAGCAGCCAAGGTAGTCCTGAGCAGTTCTTC. It encodes CASSQGSPEQFF.

The chain employs TRBV19 and TRBJ1-1; D remains unclear. The germline gives CDR1 LNHDA, CDR2 SQIVND (reference sequence). The CDR3 has 15 residues. V was trimmed by 3 bases and J by 0 bases, leaving 11 bases between them. The CDR3 nucleotides are TGTGCCAGTAGTATCTCTCAGGCCCTGAACACTGAAGCTTTCTTT. Encoded protein: CASSISQALNTEAFF.

The chain recombines TRBV6-5 with TRBJ1-1; TRBD1 might be the D (6 bases). Germline V gene sequence: CDR1 MNHEY, CDR2 SVGAGI. CDR3 length equals 14 residues. The V end lost 1 base, the J end lost 5 bases, and 11 bases lay between the germline ends. For the CDR3, the DNA is TGTGCCAGCAGTTACTTTCAGGGGAGTACTGAAGCTTTCTTT. It yields the protein CASSYFQGSTEAFF.

In this sample, this clonotype turned up once. This chain connects TRBV10-1 to TRBJ2-2; no clear D. The CDR3 loop spans 16 amino acids. CDR1 and CDR2 from the germline V gene are WNHNN and SYGVQD (reference sequence). V lost 10 bases and J lost 3, with 21 bases in between. Here the CDR3 reads CAIPEAHDTYTGELFF. For the CDR3, the DNA is TGCGCCATCCCCGAGGCCCACGATACTTACACCGGGGAGCTGTTTTTT.

This sequence joins TRBV4-2 and TRBJ2-5; 9 positions match TRBD2. V was clipped by 0 bases and J by 4 bases; unmatched bases: 6. CDR3 size: 16 residues. Germline loops: CDR1 LGHNA, CDR2 YNFKEQ. CDR3 sequence: CASSQEFRGGVETQYF. DNA of the CDR3: TGTGCCAGCAGCCAAGAATTCCGCGGGGGGGTAGAGACCCAGTACTTC.

The V call is TRBV12-3 or TRBV12-4, the J call TRBJ1-5; D is unresolved. The CDR3 sequence is 17 residues long. The V end was cut by 2 bases, the J end by 4 bases, with 18 bases between. In DNA form, the CDR3 reads TGTGCCAGCAGTTTATTCCCCGGGAGGACTTTAAATCAGCCCCAGCATTTT. Its translation: CASSLFPGRTLNQPQHF.

The rearrangement uses TRBV29-1 and TRBJ1-1; D not resolved. Germline CDR1 SQVTM, CDR2 ANQGSEA. CDR3 length equals 12 residues. The V gene lost 4 bases and the J gene lost 3 bases, with 9 bases spanning the gap. The CDR3 DNA sequence: TGCAGCGTTGTCGGCAGTCACACTGAAGCTTTCTTT. Its protein product is CSVVGSHTEAFF.

This clonotype has a handful of counts. The chain carries TRBV19 and TRBJ2-2; no firm D call. This CDR3 region has 11 residues. Germline values: CDR1 LNHDA, CDR2 SQIVND (reference sequence). The CDR3 loop is CASSNTGELFF. CDR3 DNA sequence: TGTGCTTCTTCAAACACCGGGGAGCTGTTTTTT. The full variable domain, with the rest looked up from reference TRBV19 and TRBJ2-2, is DGGITQSPKYLFRKEGQNVTLSCEQNLNHDAMYWYRQDPGQGLRLIYYSQIVNDFQKGDIAEGYSVSREKKESFPLTVTSAQKNPTAFYLCASSNTGELFFGEGSRLTVL.

The genes are TRBV28 and TRBJ2-7, with TRBD1 as a possible D gene (6 bases). Germline values: CDR1 MDHEN, CDR2 SYDVKM. The CDR3 extends over 17 amino acids. V was trimmed by 0 bases and J by 3 bases, leaving 18 bases between them. CDR3 sequence: CASSLWPGTGKDYEQYF. The DNA of the CDR3 is TGTGCCAGCAGTTTATGGCCCGGAACAGGGAAGGACTACGAGCAGTACTTC.

J is TRBJ2-4 and V is TRBV7-3; D assignment may be TRBD1 or TRBD2 (6 bases each). Trimming took off 5 bases at V and 6 bases at J, with 17 bases between the two ends. The CDR3 spans 15 residues. Per germline, CDR1 SGHTA and CDR2 FQGTGA. The CDR3 nucleotides read TGTGCCAGCAGCCCCAGGGGAGGAGTTGGAAACATTCAGTACTTC. The encoded protein is CASSPRGGVGNIQYF.

The rearrangement joins TRBV29-1 to TRBJ1-1; no clear D gene. The CDR3 consists of 15 residues. With 3 bases removed from V and 0 bases from J, the gap between germline ends came to 14 bases. Germline-derived CDR1 and CDR2 are SQVTM and ANQGSEA. The DNA for the CDR3 is TGCAGCGTTGAGTTTTCCGGGATGTTGAACACTGAAGCTTTCTTT. Residues: CSVEFSGMLNTEAFF.

The chain couples TRBV7-3 to TRBJ2-6, with D maybe TRBD1 (8 bases). V was shortened by 5 bases and J by 0 bases, with 20 bases between the two germline ends. The CDR3 totals 19 residues. Germline V CDR1 and CDR2: SGHTA, FQGTGA. The CDR3 DNA reads as TGTGCCAGCAGCGCGACTAGCACAGGGGGTTACTCTGGGGCCAACGTCCTGACTTTC. Translated, it gives CASSATSTGGYSGANVLTF.

The chain links TRBV7-9 to TRBJ2-7; no firm D call. V was shortened by 5 bases and J by 5 bases, with 10 bases between the two germline ends. Germline loops: CDR1 SEHNR, CDR2 FQNEAQ (reference sequence). This CDR3 has 12 amino acids. The chain's CDR3 is CASSPRWDEQYF. In DNA form, the CDR3 reads TGTGCCAGCAGCCCAAGGTGGGACGAGCAGTACTTC.

The J gene is TRBJ2-7, the V gene TRBV15; no clear D. Germline CDR1 and CDR2: LNHNV and YYDKDF (reference sequence). V was trimmed by 0 bases and J by 4 bases, leaving 13 bases between them. This CDR3 has 15 amino acids. CDR3 DNA: TGTGCCACCAGCAGAGATTCGACATCATCGTACGAGCAGTACTTC. Encoded protein: CATSRDSTSSYEQYF.